These 32 T cell receptor beta chains were sequenced from one sample in a study of T-cell reconstitution after alpha-beta-depleted transplantation in children. Using unique molecular identifiers, the investigators prepared the TCRbeta library. One entry per CDR3 protein, called by TCRdb with MiXCR from the PCR reads. The sample yields 85,000 to 120,000 distinct CDR3 sequences, 7.5% to 9.5% seen once. The specimen comprised PBMCs, sampled before TCRalphabeta/CD19-depleted stem cell transplant. The receptors here all came from a boy under 10 years old with acute lymphoblastic leukemia, due to receive a stem cell transplant.

This clonotype was picked up many times. This chain links TRBV5-1 with TRBJ2-7; D gene uncertain. The CDR3 is 12 amino acids. V was shortened by 0 bases and J by 11 bases, with 12 bases between the two germline ends. Germline V CDR1 and CDR2: SGHRS, YFSETQ. The CDR3 coding sequence is TGCGCCAGCAGCTTGGGCCGACAAGAAGAGTACTTC. It translates to CASSLGRQEEYF.

The sample holds a few counts of this clonotype. The rearrangement joins TRBV20-1 to TRBJ2-3; 12 bases agree with TRBD2. Trimming took 6 bases from V and 8 from J; bases not matched to a gene: 9. The CDR3 consists of 14 residues. Germline assignment: CDR1 DFQATT and CDR2 SNEGSKA (reference sequence). The CDR3 spells CSAQTSGGVGTQYF. CDR3 nucleotides: TGCAGTGCCCAGACTAGCGGGGGAGTAGGTACGCAGTATTTT.

This clonotype was recorded many times. The chain combines TRBV5-1 with TRBJ2-6, with D tentatively TRBD1 (6 bases). Germline lookup yields CDR1 SGHRS and CDR2 YFSETQ. V was clipped by 3 bases and J by 2 bases, with 12 bases between them. The CDR3 loop spans 16 amino acids. The CDR3 sequence is CASSYGQRAGANVLTF. CDR3 bases: TGCGCCAGCAGCTACGGACAGAGGGCTGGGGCCAACGTCCTGACTTTC.

There are a few counts of this clonotype. The chain links TRBV6-2 or TRBV6-3 to TRBJ1-5, with unresolved D. Deletions cut 0 bases from V and 0 bases from J, with 15 bases between. Germline V gene data show CDR1 as MNHEY and CDR2 as SVGEGT. This CDR3 is 18 amino acids long. CDR3 sequence (DNA): TGTGCCAGCAGTTACTCGAGAGGGAGCCCGTATAGCAATCAGCCCCAGCATTTT. Translated, it gives CASSYSRGSPYSNQPQHF.

This clonotype was seen only a few times. The chain carries TRBV2 and TRBJ2-3; TRBD2 is a possible D gene (6 bases). The CDR3 loop spans 14 amino acids. The germline V gene encodes CDR1 SNHLY and CDR2 FYNNEI. Trimming shortened V by 7 bases and J by 14 bases, and 25 bases separated the two germline ends. The chain's CDR3 is CASTSEGQNSHWYF. In nucleotides, the CDR3 is TGTGCCAGCACCTCGGAGGGCCAAAATAGTCACTGGTATTTT.

The DNA of the CDR3 is TGTGCCAGCAGCGGGGGGGTAGGCGCCGAGGACGAGCAGTACTTC. Protein sequence: CASSGGVGAEDEQYF. This sequence joins TRBV9 and TRBJ2-7; possibly TRBD2 for D (6 bases). V shed 3 bases and J shed 5 bases, with 18 bases lying between them. The CDR3 is made up of 15 amino acids. Germline lookup yields CDR1 SGDLS and CDR2 YYNGEE.

DNA for the CDR3: TGCGCCAGTGCGGACGGGGACAACTATGGCTACACCTTC. Its protein is CASADGDNYGYTF. This chain uses TRBV5-1 with TRBJ1-2; a possible D gene is TRBD1 (5 bases). Germline CDR1 and CDR2: SGHRS and YFSETQ. V lost 8 bases, J lost 2 bases, and 13 bases lay in between. The CDR3 contains 13 residues.

The chain joins TRBV7-2 to TRBJ1-2; the D gene is possibly TRBD1 (5 bases). Per the germline V gene, CDR1 is SGHTA and CDR2 is FQGNSA. The CDR3 sequence is 15 residues long. V was cut by 2 bases and J by 6 bases, with 16 bases left in between. The DNA for the CDR3 is TGTGCCAGCAGCTTAAGGTTTAGGGGTATTCATGGCTACACCTTC. It specifies CASSLRFRGIHGYTF.

The rearrangement uses TRBV9 and TRBJ1-3; D remains ambiguous. Per the germline V gene, CDR1 is SGDLS and CDR2 is YYNGEE. V was cut by 3 bases and J by 0 bases, with 7 bases left in between. The CDR3 consists of 14 residues. The CDR3: CASSEARSGNTIYF. The CDR3 DNA follows: TGTGCCAGCAGCGAGGCCCGCTCTGGAAACACCATATATTTT. The complete variable domain, with remaining parts taken from reference TRBV9 and TRBJ1-3, reads DSGVTQTPKHLITATGQRVTLRCSPRSGDLSVYWYQQSLDQGLQFLIQYYNGEERAKGNILERFSAQQFPDLHSELNLSSLELGDSALYFCASSEARSGNTIYFGEGSWLTVV.

This clonotype was seen repeatedly, ten times or more. The chain carries TRBV12-3 or TRBV12-4 and TRBJ1-4; a possible D gene is TRBD1 (5 bases). The CDR3 has 14 amino acids. Trimming took off 1 base at V and 7 bases at J, with 10 bases between the two ends. The CDR3 DNA follows: TGTGCCAGCAGTTTAGGACAGTCCATTGAAAAACTGTTTTTT. Amino acids: CASSLGQSIEKLFF.

This clonotype was detected many times. CDR3 protein: CASSLMRQETQYF. CDR3 nucleotides: TGTGCCAGCAGCTTAATGAGACAAGAGACCCAGTACTTC. The chain links TRBV13 to TRBJ2-5, with no clear D. The CDR3 runs to 13 residues. CDR1 and CDR2 (germline): PRHDT, FYEKMQ (reference sequence). V was trimmed by 2 bases and J by 2 bases, leaving 6 bases between them.

The sample holds many counts of this clonotype. The chain joins TRBV6-1 to TRBJ2-7; D might be TRBD1 or TRBD2, each matching 5 bases. Germline lookup yields CDR1 MNHNS and CDR2 SASEGT. Trimming pared 8 bases from V and 5 bases from J, leaving 13 bases between. The CDR3 loop spans 12 amino acids. The CDR3 DNA sequence: TGTGCCAGCGAGGGGTTGGGGGACGAGCAGTACTTC. Translation: CASEGLGDEQYF.

This clonotype showed up just a few times. V usage is TRBV20-1 and J usage is TRBJ2-7; 9 nucleotides match TRBD1. V was pared by 2 bases and J by 2 bases, with 7 bases of the junction left unmatched. Per germline, CDR1 DFQATT and CDR2 SNEGSKA (reference sequence). The length of the CDR3 is 15 residues. The CDR3 is CSARTLGQGTYEQYF. Written as DNA, the CDR3 is TGCAGTGCTAGAACCCTGGGACAGGGTACCTACGAGCAGTACTTC.

The rearrangement links TRBV3-1 to TRBJ1-1; 7 bases are a match to TRBD1. CDR3 length equals 13 residues. With 4 bases clipped from V and 4 bases from J, the junction kept 3 bases outside the gene matches. Germline V CDR1 and CDR2: LGHDT, YNNKEL (reference sequence). CDR3 sequence (DNA): TGTGCCAGCAGCCCCGGGACAGTCACTGAAGCTTTCTTT. Its translation is CASSPGTVTEAFF.

As regards this clonotype: One end of the junction does not line up with germline, which may come from a read error. The chain employs TRBV4-1 and TRBJ1-3; D is unclear. Germline V gene data show CDR1 as MGHRA and CDR2 as YSYEKL. This CDR3 spans 13 amino acids. This CDR3 reads CASSPGPGNTIYF. The DNA of the CDR3 is TGTGCCAGCAGCCCCGGGCCAGGAAACACCATATATTTT.

At least ten counts were recorded for this clonotype. This sequence joins TRBV10-3 and TRBJ1-2; the match to TRBD1 covers 7 bases. CDR1 is ENHRY, CDR2 SYGVKD, per germline. V lost 8 bases, J lost 6 bases, and 6 bases stayed unmatched. The CDR3 is 12 residues long. CDR3 DNA sequence: TGTGCCATCGAAGGACAGGATGATGGCTACACCTTC. Amino acids: CAIEGQDDGYTF.

This clonotype was picked up many times. V gene TRBV11-2 combines with J gene TRBJ2-7, with D uncertain. Germline V CDR1 and CDR2: SGHAT, FQNNGV. CDR3 length equals 16 residues. Trimming removed 0 bases from V and 3 bases from J, with 15 bases in between. The CDR3 region is CASSLDLTRAGYEQYF. CDR3 bases: TGTGCCAGCAGCTTAGATTTGACCCGAGCCGGCTACGAGCAGTACTTC.

At least ten counts were recorded for this clonotype. The rearrangement joins TRBV11-2 to TRBJ2-1; D unclear. CDR1 and CDR2 from the germline V gene are SGHAT and FQNNGV. The CDR3 loop spans 12 amino acids. V was cut by 5 bases and J by 7 bases, with 9 bases left in between. The CDR3 coding sequence is TGTGCCAGCAGCCCCTCCCCGAATGAGCAGTTCTTC. Its protein product is CASSPSPNEQFF.

This sequence joins TRBV20-1 and TRBJ1-6, with 9 bases matching TRBD1. This CDR3 is 11 amino acids long. The J segment lost 18 bases and the V segment lost 1 base, leaving 4 bases of the junction unmatched. Germline V gene lookup returns CDR1 DFQATT and CDR2 SNEGSKA (reference sequence). The CDR3 sequence is CSARGGQGNHF. DNA for the CDR3: TGCAGTGCTAGAGGGGGACAGGGAAACCACTTT.

This clonotype was found a few times. The chain employs TRBV6-4 and TRBJ2-1; TRBD2 agrees at 8 bases. V trimming: 0 bases; J trimming: 4 bases; junction bases outside the gene matches: 5. Germline assignment: CDR1 MRHNA and CDR2 SNTAGT. The CDR3 is 16 residues long. CDR3 in DNA: TGTGCCAGCAGTGACTCGTCCGGGGGGGGTTACAATGAGCAGTTCTTC. This codes for CASSDSSGGGYNEQFF.

The chain joins TRBV5-1 to TRBJ1-4; unclear D gene. CDR1 and CDR2 from the germline V gene are SGHRS and YFSETQ. V shed 2 bases and J shed 4 bases, with 9 bases lying between them. CDR3 size: 14 residues. The DNA for the CDR3 is TGCGCCAGCAGCTTCGACGGATTTAATGAAAAACTGTTTTTT. Encoded protein: CASSFDGFNEKLFF. The full variable domain, its missing parts supplied by reference TRBV5-1 and TRBJ1-4, is KAGVTQTPRYLIKTRGQQVTLSCSPISGHRSVSWYQQTPGQGLQFLFEYFSETQRNKGNFPGRFSGRQFSNSRSEMNVSTLELGDSALYLCASSFDGFNEKLFFGSGTQLSVL.

The J gene is TRBJ2-7, the V gene TRBV4-2; TRBD1 matches at 7 bases. V shed 4 bases, J shed 2 bases, and the junction held 8 bases outside the gene matches. Germline V CDR1 and CDR2: LGHNA, YNFKEQ. The CDR3 sequence is 15 residues long. The CDR3 bases are TGTGCCAGCAGCCGAGAGGGACAGTCCCCCTACGAGCAGTACTTC. Residues: CASSREGQSPYEQYF.

On this clonotype: One end of the junction varies from germline; a read error may be responsible. The chain recombines TRBV4-2 with TRBJ1-4; tentative D call: TRBD1 (5 bases). Germline CDR1 LGHNA, CDR2 YNFKEQ. This CDR3 is built from 15 residues. This CDR3 is CASIQGETTNEKLFF. In DNA, the CDR3 is TGTGCCAGCATCCAAGGGGAAACAACTAATGAAAAACTGTTTTTT.

This clonotype was seen a few times. J is TRBJ2-1 and V is TRBV7-9; D not certain. Trimming pared 5 bases from V and 9 bases from J, leaving 14 bases between. Germline values: CDR1 SEHNR, CDR2 FQNEAQ (reference sequence). This CDR3 is 13 amino acids long. The CDR3 DNA reads TGTGCCAGCAGCAACAGTGCAGGCGGTGAGCAGTTCTTC. It specifies CASSNSAGGEQFF.

This clonotype was seen more than once but under ten times. Sequence at one end of the junction differs from germline and may be a read error. The rearrangement links TRBV7-2 to TRBJ1-1; D not certain. Germline assignment: CDR1 SGHTA and CDR2 FQGNSA. The CDR3 covers 15 residues. CDR3 nucleotides: TGTGCCAACAGCTTAGCAGGTCCCAGAGGAGACGAAGCTTTCTTT. Encoded protein: CANSLAGPRGDEAFF.

This chain uses TRBV20-1 with TRBJ2-1; D not certain. The CDR3 totals 14 residues. Trimming took off 1 base at V and 6 bases at J, with 13 bases between the two ends. The germline V gene encodes CDR1 DFQATT and CDR2 SNEGSKA (reference sequence). CDR3 sequence: CSARGSTAINEQFF. The CDR3 bases are TGCAGTGCTAGAGGGTCTACAGCTATCAATGAGCAGTTCTTC.

This clonotype was counted ten times or more. The V call is TRBV28, the J call TRBJ1-2; the D gene is possibly TRBD1 (6 bases). Germline CDR1 and CDR2: MDHEN and SYDVKM. This CDR3 is 14 amino acids long. V lost 5 bases and J lost 8, with 18 bases in between. This CDR3 reads CASSLRTDPRGYTF. Written as DNA, the CDR3 is TGTGCCAGCAGTCTCCGGACAGACCCTAGGGGCTACACCTTC.

V and J are TRBV28 and TRBJ2-7; D may correspond to TRBD1 or TRBD2 (6 bases each). V shed 6 bases and J shed 3 bases, with 15 bases lying between them. The germline CDR1 and CDR2 sequences are MDHEN and SYDVKM. The CDR3 has 14 amino acids. CDR3 DNA sequence: TGTGCCAGCAGGGCCGGGGGCCGTGACTACGAGCAGTACTTC. Amino acids: CASRAGGRDYEQYF.

This clonotype was counted at least ten times. The chain combines TRBV5-1 with TRBJ1-1; no reliable D call. Trimming pared 0 bases from V and 1 base from J, leaving 10 bases between. In germline, CDR1 is SGHRS, CDR2 YFSETQ. The CDR3 loop spans 15 amino acids. CDR3 DNA: TGCGCCAGCAGCTTGGGAGGCGGGCGGAACACTGAAGCTTTCTTT. Encoded protein: CASSLGGGRNTEAFF.

This clonotype came up many times. The chain recombines TRBV20-1 with TRBJ2-1; 9 nucleotides agree with TRBD1. There are 16 residues in the CDR3. The junction had 8 bases not matched to a gene; V was cut back by 5 bases and J by 0 bases. Germline values: CDR1 DFQATT, CDR2 SNEGSKA (reference sequence). For the CDR3, the DNA is TGCAGTGCTCTAGACGACAGGGGGAGCTCCTACAATGAGCAGTTCTTC. This translates into CSALDDRGSSYNEQFF.

This clonotype was recorded many times. The V and J genes are TRBV12-3 or TRBV12-4 and TRBJ1-5; possible D gene TRBD1, 6 bases. There are 14 residues in the CDR3. Trimming took 5 bases from V and 2 from J, leaving 10 bases between them. As DNA, the CDR3 is TGTGCCAGCAGTGCGTCAGGGGGCAATCAGCCCCAGCATTTT. This encodes CASSASGGNQPQHF.

This chain connects TRBV6-5 to TRBJ2-5; D is perhaps TRBD1 or TRBD2 (5 bases each). In germline, CDR1 is MNHEY, CDR2 SVGAGI. There are 16 residues in the CDR3. Between the trimmed V and J ends, which lost 0 bases and 3 bases, there was a span of 14 bases. CDR3 in amino acids: CASSYSRGVGEETQYF. CDR3 coding DNA: TGTGCCAGCAGTTACTCGAGAGGGGTAGGAGAAGAGACCCAGTACTTC.